The 25 T cell receptor beta chains reported below all come from one sample, sequenced in a study of blood T cell repertoires in COVID-19. The data were produced by immunoSEQ multiplex PCR, yet TCRdb's version contains in-frame clones alone and is incomplete. The table has 150,000 to 170,000 clones, approximately 83% seen once. The specimen sequenced was peripheral blood. The origin of the receptors is an older woman with acute or convalescent COVID-19.

This clone was recorded a few times. V usage is TRBV4-1 and J usage is TRBJ1-6; no firm D call. V lost 0 bases and J 0 bases, leaving 9 bases between the germline ends. This CDR3 comprises 17 residues. Germline V gene sequence: CDR1 MGHRA, CDR2 YSYEKL. This chain's CDR3 is CASSQDRHNSYNSPLHF. The DNA for the CDR3 is TGCGCCAGCAGCCAAGATCGTCACAACTCCTATAATTCACCCCTCCACTTT.

This chain joins TRBV5-1 and TRBJ1-1; 8 bases match TRBD1. The CDR3 is 14 amino acids. Germline V gives CDR1 SGHRS, CDR2 YFSETQ. V gave up 2 bases and J gave up 2 bases; unmatched junction bases: 2. This chain's CDR3 is CASSFTGGNTEAFF. In nucleotides, the CDR3 is TGCGCCAGCAGCTTCACAGGGGGAAACACTGAAGCTTTCTTT.

The chain carries TRBV1 and TRBJ1-5. TRBV1 is flagged as a pseudogene. This CDR3 is 14 amino acids long. This CDR3 is CTSSQGGVHQPQHF. DNA for the CDR3: TGCACCAGCAGCCAAGGAGGAGTCCATCAGCCCCAGCATTTT.

This rearrangement joins TRBV19 to TRBJ1-2; 7 bases fit TRBD1. Germline V gene lookup returns CDR1 LNHDA and CDR2 SQIVND (reference sequence). V lost 7 bases and J lost 8; bases outside the gene matches: 16. The CDR3 loop spans 15 amino acids. This CDR3 is CASTERRQGWKGYTF. The CDR3 DNA reads as TGTGCCAGTACCGAACGGAGACAGGGCTGGAAGGGCTACACCTTC.

Only a few counts were recorded for this clone. The chain joins TRBV5-1 to TRBJ1-3, with 8 bases fitting TRBD1. Trimming at V came to 4 bases and at J to 0 bases, leaving 15 bases not matched to a gene. The length of the CDR3 is 19 residues. CDR1 is SGHRS, CDR2 YFSETQ, per germline. This chain's CDR3 is CASSPRTGLSRSSGNTIYF. The CDR3 bases are TGCGCCAGCAGCCCCAGGACAGGGCTCAGTAGAAGCTCTGGAAACACCATATATTTT.

V usage is TRBV28 and J usage is TRBJ1-2, with 8 bases matching TRBD1. The V and J ends lost 5 bases and 1 base, in that order; junction bases with no gene match: 0. This CDR3 contains 13 residues. The germline V gene encodes CDR1 MDHEN and CDR2 SYDVKM. In DNA, the CDR3 is TGTGCCAGCAGTACAGGGGGTAACTATGGCTACACCTTC. Amino acid sequence: CASSTGGNYGYTF.

The V call is TRBV7-9, the J call TRBJ1-5; weak D call: TRBD1 (6 bases). The germline CDR1 and CDR2 sequences are SEHNR and FQNEAQ (reference sequence). The ends were cut back, 1 base at V and 3 bases at J, with 13 bases in the middle. The CDR3 covers 16 residues. CDR3: CASSLGDRLINQPQHF. The CDR3 region has the DNA TGTGCCAGCAGCTTAGGAGACAGGTTGATCAATCAGCCCCAGCATTTT.

The rearrangement joins TRBV7-3 to TRBJ2-2, with 11 bases identical to TRBD2. V trimming: 6 bases; J trimming: 0 bases; junction bases outside the gene matches: 6. CDR3 size: 17 residues. CDR1 and CDR2 (germline): SGHTA, FQGTGA. The CDR3 sequence: CASRRTSGGPNTGELFF. CDR3 coding DNA: TGTGCCAGCAGGCGAACTAGCGGGGGCCCGAACACCGGGGAGCTGTTTTTT.

The genes are TRBV5-6 and TRBJ2-1, with D possibly matching TRBD1 (6 bases). V lost 4 bases and J lost 13, with 15 bases in between. The germline CDR1 and CDR2 sequences are SGHDT and YYEEEE. The CDR3 runs 12 residues. In DNA, the CDR3 is TGTGCCAGCAGCCCTCGGTACAGGGAACAGTTCTTC. Protein product: CASSPRYREQFF.

As DNA, the CDR3 is TGTGCCAGCAGCTCTGACAGGGGAGGGTCACCCCTCCACTTT. This gives the protein CASSSDRGGSPLHF. The chain carries TRBV3-1 (or the pseudogene TRBV3-2) and TRBJ1-6, with 8 nucleotides matching TRBD1. Per the germline V gene, CDR1 is LGHDT and CDR2 is YNNKEL (reference sequence). Losses at the gene ends were 5 bases for V and 10 bases for J; bases not matched to a gene: 7. The CDR3 has 14 residues.

V is TRBV30 and J is TRBJ2-3; tentatively, D is TRBD2 (6 bases). Trimming removed 2 bases from V and 10 bases from J, with 13 bases in between. Germline assignment: CDR1 GTSNPN and CDR2 SVGIG (reference sequence). This CDR3 has 12 residues. CDR3 protein: CAWSSPLAPQYF. Here the CDR3 DNA reads TGTGCCTGGAGTTCTCCACTAGCTCCGCAGTATTTT.

The chain carries TRBV19 and TRBJ2-3; TRBD1 is a possible D gene (6 bases). Trimming removed 3 bases at V and 0 bases at J, with 13 bases between. Germline loops: CDR1 LNHDA, CDR2 SQIVND (reference sequence). This CDR3 spans 16 amino acids. In nucleotides, the CDR3 is TGTGCCAGTAGTATCCCCCGGGACATCAGCACAGATACGCAGTATTTT. This sequence encodes CASSIPRDISTDTQYF.

The rearrangement uses TRBV27 and TRBJ1-1; a possible D gene is TRBD1 (5 bases). This CDR3 has 18 amino acids. V lost 8 bases and J lost 5, with 30 bases in between. CDR1 is MNHEY, CDR2 SMNVEV, per germline (reference sequence). CDR3 DNA sequence: TGTGCCAGCTTCCCCCCCATTTACCACAGGCGACGAATGACTGAAGCTTTCTTT. It translates to CASFPPIYHRRRMTEAFF.

The chain carries TRBV19 and TRBJ1-1, with a possible D match to TRBD1 (6 bases). Germline V gene lookup returns CDR1 LNHDA and CDR2 SQIVND (reference sequence). The germline V and J ends were trimmed by 6 bases and 5 bases, with 16 bases remaining between them. The CDR3 runs to 14 residues. The CDR3 DNA is TGTGCCAGTAGAACATTAGACAGGAGGACTGAAGCTTTCTTT. This encodes CASRTLDRRTEAFF.

The chain is built from TRBV5-1 and TRBJ2-2; 9 nucleotides line up with TRBD1. The CDR3 covers 18 residues. V trimming: 0 bases; J trimming: 5 bases; junction bases outside the gene matches: 11. Germline lookup yields CDR1 SGHRS and CDR2 YFSETQ. The CDR3 reads CASSLATPTGGKTGELFF. The CDR3 DNA follows: TGCGCCAGCAGCTTGGCCACCCCGACAGGGGGGAAGACCGGGGAGCTGTTTTTT.

V and J are TRBV11-2 and TRBJ1-1; 7 bases map to TRBD1. The CDR3 is 15 residues long. The germline CDR1 and CDR2 sequences are SGHAT and FQNNGV. The V gene end was trimmed by 4 bases and the J gene end by 2 bases; junction bases not matched to a gene: 7. CDR3 loop: CASSSYRGLNTEAFF. DNA for the CDR3: TGTGCCAGCAGCTCTTACAGGGGTTTAAACACTGAAGCTTTCTTT.

This chain joins TRBV6-5 and TRBJ2-5; tentative D call: TRBD1 (5 bases). Germline CDR1 reads MNHEY; CDR2 reads SVGAGI. This CDR3 is 12 amino acids long. The V gene lost 8 bases and the J gene lost 4 bases, with 11 bases spanning the gap. Here the CDR3 reads CASGAFGETQYF. The CDR3 DNA reads TGTGCCAGCGGGGCTTTCGGAGAGACCCAGTACTTC.

The V and J genes are TRBV7-3 and TRBJ2-5; tentatively, D is TRBD2 (5 bases). Germline V gene sequence: CDR1 SGHTA, CDR2 FQGTGA. Trimming cost V 3 bases and J 4 bases, with 9 bases left between them. The CDR3 sequence is 13 residues long. For the CDR3, the DNA is TGTGCCAGCAGCTTTCTTGAGGGAGAGACCCAGTACTTC. Residues: CASSFLEGETQYF.

In nucleotides, the CDR3 is TGTGCCAGCAGCCTCGACATCAGGGCAGATACGCAGTATTTT. The encoded protein is CASSLDIRADTQYF. This chain uses TRBV7-9 with TRBJ2-3; the D gene is possibly TRBD1 (5 bases). The V end was cut by 5 bases, the J end by 4 bases, with 13 bases between. CDR3 length equals 14 residues. Germline V gene lookup returns CDR1 SEHNR and CDR2 FQNEAQ (reference sequence).

The rearrangement joins TRBV2 to TRBJ2-1; D not certain. The germline V gene has CDR1 SNHLY and CDR2 FYNNEI. V lost 5 bases, J lost 0 bases, and 17 bases lay in between. The CDR3 runs 17 residues. The CDR3 loop is CASSYRLLPSSYNEQFF. Written as DNA, the CDR3 is TGTGCCAGCAGTTACCGACTTCTTCCAAGCTCCTACAATGAGCAGTTCTTC.

The rearrangement joins TRBV30 to TRBJ2-7; 7 bases fit TRBD1. The length of the CDR3 is 13 residues. Looked up from germline, CDR1 is GTSNPN and CDR2 is SVGIG (reference sequence). With 3 bases clipped from V and 4 bases from J, the junction kept 6 bases outside the gene matches. The CDR3 is CAWRTTGFYEQYF. CDR3 DNA: TGTGCCTGGAGAACGACAGGGTTTTACGAGCAGTACTTC.

V and J are TRBV18 and TRBJ2-1, with 7 bases identical to TRBD1. Looked up from germline, CDR1 is KGHSH and CDR2 is LQKENI. J gave up 3 bases and V 1 base, and 6 bases lay outside the gene matches. CDR3 length: 16 residues. The CDR3 DNA is TGTGCCAGCTCACCACAAGAGGGGGCCGTCTACAATGAGCAGTTCTTC. This sequence encodes CASSPQEGAVYNEQFF.

V is TRBV6-5 and J is TRBJ1-3; D uncertain. Germline V lookup: CDR1 MNHEY, CDR2 SVGAGI. V was pared by 6 bases and J by 0 bases, with 9 bases between. CDR3 length: 14 amino acids. This chain's CDR3 is CASSTAISGNTIYF. CDR3 sequence (DNA): TGTGCCAGCAGCACAGCAATCTCTGGAAACACCATATATTTT.

V gene TRBV6-5 combines with J gene TRBJ1-1, with TRBD1 identical over 7 bases. The ends lost 5 bases at V and 7 bases at J; junction bases unmatched: 7. CDR3 length: 13 residues. CDR1 and CDR2 (germline): MNHEY, SVGAGI. The CDR3: CASSHRGRIEAFF. CDR3 coding DNA: TGTGCCAGCAGTCACAGGGGCAGGATTGAAGCTTTCTTT.

V usage is TRBV9 and J usage is TRBJ1-2; perhaps TRBD1 as D (5 bases). Germline CDR1 and CDR2: SGDLS and YYNGEE. V gave up 0 bases and J gave up 2 bases, with 11 bases separating them. The CDR3 sequence is 15 residues long. This chain's CDR3 is CASSVGGSVNYGYTF. For the CDR3, the DNA is TGTGCCAGCAGCGTAGGGGGCAGCGTCAACTATGGCTACACCTTC.